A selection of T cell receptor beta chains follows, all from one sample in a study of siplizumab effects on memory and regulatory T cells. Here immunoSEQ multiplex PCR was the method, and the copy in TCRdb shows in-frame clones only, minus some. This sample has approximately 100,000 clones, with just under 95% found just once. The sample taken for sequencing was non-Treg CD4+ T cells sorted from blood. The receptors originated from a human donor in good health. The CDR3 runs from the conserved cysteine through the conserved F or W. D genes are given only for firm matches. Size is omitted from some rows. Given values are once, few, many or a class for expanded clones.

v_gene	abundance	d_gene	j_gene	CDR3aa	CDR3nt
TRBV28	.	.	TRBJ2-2	CASSRLPIDGELFF	TGTGCCAGCAGTCGGCTACCAATAGACGGGGAGCTGTTTTTT
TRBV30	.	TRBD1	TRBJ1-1	CAWSRRVLGTGPAFF	TGTGCCTGGAGTAGAAGGGTTCTTGGGACAGGGCCAGCTTTCTTT
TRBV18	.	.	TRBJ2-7	CASSPGQGDYEQYF	TGTGCCAGCTCACCAGGGCAAGGTGACTACGAGCAGTACTTC
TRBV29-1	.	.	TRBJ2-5	CSVPSPGHPETQYF	TGCAGCGTACCCTCCCCCGGACACCCAGAGACCCAGTACTTC
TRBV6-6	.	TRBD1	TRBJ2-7	CASSYSTGGSAYEQYF	TGTGCCAGCAGTTACTCGACAGGGGGCAGCGCCTACGAGCAGTACTTC
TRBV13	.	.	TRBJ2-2	CASSLDLGYTGELFF	TGTGCCAGCAGCTTAGATCTCGGGTACACCGGGGAGCTGTTTTTT
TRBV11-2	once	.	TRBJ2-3	CASSLRRTTDTQYF	TGTGCCAGCAGCTTGAGGAGGACCACAGATACGCAGTATTTT
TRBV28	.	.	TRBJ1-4	CASSLTGSTTGKLFF	TGTGCCAGCAGTTTAACAGGATCCACTACGGGAAAACTGTTTTTT
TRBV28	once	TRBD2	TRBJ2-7	CASSFRVRESLSYEQYF	TGTGCCAGCAGTTTTCGAGTGCGGGAGAGTTTGTCCTACGAGCAGTACTTC
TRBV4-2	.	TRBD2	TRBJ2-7	CASSQAGGGDYEQYF	TGTGCCAGCAGCCAAGCCGGGGGGGGAGACTACGAGCAGTACTTC
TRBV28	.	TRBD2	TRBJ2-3	CASSPIDGTNTDTQYF	TGTGCCAGCAGTCCCATCGACGGGACTAACACAGATACGCAGTATTTT
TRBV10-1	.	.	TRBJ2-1	CASSESVLVSEQFF	TGCGCCAGCAGTGAGTCTGTCCTAGTCAGTGAGCAGTTCTTC
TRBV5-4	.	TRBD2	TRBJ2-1	CASRDPSGSSYNEQFF	TGTGCCAGCAGAGACCCTAGCGGAAGCTCCTACAATGAGCAGTTCTTC
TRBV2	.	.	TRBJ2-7	CASNRLHEQYF	TGTGCCAGCAACAGGCTTCACGAGCAGTACTTC
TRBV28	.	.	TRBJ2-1	CASITRALQRNEQFF	TGTGCCAGCATTACGAGGGCACTTCAGCGGAATGAGCAGTTCTTC
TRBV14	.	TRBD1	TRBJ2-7	CASSLLRDRSYEQYF	TGTGCCAGCAGCCTCCTCCGGGACAGGTCCTACGAGCAGTACTTC
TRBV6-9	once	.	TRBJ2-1	CASSYGGLGDEQFF	TGTGCCAGCAGTTACGGGGGCCTGGGGGATGAGCAGTTCTTC
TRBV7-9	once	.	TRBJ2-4	CASSGNEGGRNIQYF	TGTGCCAGCAGCGGGAATGAGGGCGGAAGAAACATTCAGTACTTC
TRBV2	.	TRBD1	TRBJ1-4	CASSQQGAGEKLFF	TGTGCCAGCAGCCAACAGGGGGCAGGGGAAAAACTGTTTTTT
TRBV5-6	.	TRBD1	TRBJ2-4	CASNSPGTGMRNIQYF	TGTGCCAGCAACTCCCCCGGGACAGGGATGAGAAACATTCAGTACTTC
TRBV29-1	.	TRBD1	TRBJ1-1	CSVADRGTEAFF	TGCAGCGTCGCGGACAGGGGCACTGAAGCTTTCTTT
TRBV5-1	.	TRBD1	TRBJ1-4	CASSLGAGQGREKLFF	TGCGCCAGCAGCTTGGGAGCAGGACAGGGTCGGGAAAAACTGTTTTTT
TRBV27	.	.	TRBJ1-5	CASSFRVGSNQPQHF	TGTGCCAGCAGCTTCAGGGTGGGGAGCAATCAGCCCCAGCATTTT
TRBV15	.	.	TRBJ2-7	CATSRRGLGAAYEQYF	TGTGCCACCAGCAGGAGAGGGTTGGGGGCCGCCTACGAGCAGTACTTC
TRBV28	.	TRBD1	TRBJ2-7	CASSLRGPPYEQYF	TGTGCCAGCAGTTTAAGGGGGCCCCCCTACGAGCAGTACTTC
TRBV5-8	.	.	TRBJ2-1	CASSLHSEQFF	TGTGCCAGCAGCTTGCATTCTGAGCAGTTCTTC
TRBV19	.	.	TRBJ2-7	CASKGPRQGSYEQYF	TGTGCCAGTAAGGGTCCGAGGCAGGGGTCCTACGAGCAGTACTTC
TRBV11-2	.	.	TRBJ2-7	CASSSRPSYEQYF	TGTGCCAGCAGCTCCCGACCTTCCTACGAGCAGTACTTC
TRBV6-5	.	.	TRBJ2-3	CASSYSSRNTQYF	TGTGCCAGCAGTTACTCGAGTCGGAATACGCAGTATTTT
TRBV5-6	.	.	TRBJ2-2	CASSLGVTGELFF	TGTGCCAGCAGCTTAGGGGTCACCGGGGAGCTGTTTTTT
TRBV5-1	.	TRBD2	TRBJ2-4	CASSFGTSGDLAKNIQYF	TGCGCCAGCAGCTTCGGGACTAGCGGGGATCTAGCCAAAAACATTCAGTACTTC
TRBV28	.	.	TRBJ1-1	CASSLEMGPHWKEAFF	TGTGCCAGCAGTCTAGAGATGGGGCCCCACTGGAAGGAAGCTTTCTTT
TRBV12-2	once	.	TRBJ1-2	CAGTQDGYLGCGYTF	TGTGCAGGGACTCAAGACGGGTATCTGGGTTGTGGCTACACCTTC
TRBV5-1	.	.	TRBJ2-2	CASSFIGTGELFF	TGCGCCAGCAGCTTCATCGGGACCGGGGAGCTGTTTTTT
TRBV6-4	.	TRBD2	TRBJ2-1	CASSNLAGDEQFF	TGTGCCAGCAGTAACTTAGCGGGAGATGAGCAGTTCTTC
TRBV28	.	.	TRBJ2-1	CAMRRRGSNEQFF	TGTGCCATGCGCCGAAGGGGTTCGAATGAGCAGTTCTTC
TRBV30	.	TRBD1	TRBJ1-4	CAWSVGQGLPNEKLFF	TGTGCCTGGAGTGTGGGACAGGGGTTACCTAATGAAAAACTGTTTTTT
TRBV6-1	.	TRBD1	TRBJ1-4	CASRLGQTNEKLFF	TGTGCCAGCAGATTGGGACAGACTAATGAAAAACTGTTTTTT
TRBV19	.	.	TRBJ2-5	CASSIEGGVGQETQYF	TGTGCCAGTAGTATAGAGGGAGGCGTGGGCCAAGAGACCCAGTACTTC
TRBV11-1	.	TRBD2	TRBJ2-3	CASSLTSGRADTQYF	TGTGCCAGCAGCTTAACCTCGGGGAGGGCAGATACGCAGTATTTT
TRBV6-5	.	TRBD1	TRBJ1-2	CASTRTGTVGYTF	TGTGCCAGCACCCGGACAGGGACGGTTGGCTACACCTTC
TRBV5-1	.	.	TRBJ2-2	CASSLELIVAGELFF	TGCGCCAGCAGCTTGGAGTTGATAGTGGCCGGGGAGCTGTTTTTT
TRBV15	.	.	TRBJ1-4	CATSRDRLKLFF	TGTGCCACCAGCAGAGACCGGCTAAAACTGTTTTTT
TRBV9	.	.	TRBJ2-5	CASSRFVNAQETQYF	TGTGCCAGCAGCCGGTTCGTTAACGCACAAGAGACCCAGTACTTC
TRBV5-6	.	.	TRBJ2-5	CASNILGQGGVETQYF	TGTGCCAGCAACATATTGGGCCAGGGCGGGGTAGAGACCCAGTACTTC
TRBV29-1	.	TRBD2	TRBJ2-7	CSVETSGKYEQYF	TGCAGCGTTGAAACTAGCGGAAAATACGAGCAGTACTTC
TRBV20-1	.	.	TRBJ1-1	CSASSNTEAFF	TGCAGTGCCAGCTCGAACACTGAAGCTTTCTTT
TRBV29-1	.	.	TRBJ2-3	CSAGNLGTDTQYF	TGCAGCGCCGGGAATCTTGGCACAGATACGCAGTATTTT
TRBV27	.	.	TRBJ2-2	CASSFWGQNTGELFF	TGTGCCAGCAGTTTTTGGGGGCAGAACACCGGGGAGCTGTTTTTT
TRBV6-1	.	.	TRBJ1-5	CASSEAWGLTHNQPQHF	TGTGCCAGCAGTGAAGCGTGGGGACTCACTCATAATCAGCCCCAGCATTTT
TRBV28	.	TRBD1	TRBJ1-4	CAIRDRGSYDEKLFF	TGTGCCATCCGGGACAGGGGTAGTTATGATGAAAAACTGTTTTTT
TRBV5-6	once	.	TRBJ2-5	CASSPRVLRAQYF	TGTGCCAGCAGCCCCAGGGTTTTGAGGGCCCAGTACTTC
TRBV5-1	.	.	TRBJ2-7	CASSLDSGRSVSGSYEQYF	TGCGCCAGCAGCTTGGATTCGGGCAGGTCCGTATCGGGCTCCTACGAGCAGTACTTC
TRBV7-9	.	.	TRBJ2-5	CASSLGTRSITQETQYF	TGTGCCAGCAGCTTAGGGACGCGAAGCATAACCCAAGAGACCCAGTACTTC